The clone carrying this T cell receptor beta chain was found a few times. Antigen specificity is unknown. TCRdb re-derived calls from the 5' RACE reads in MiXCR, one entry per CDR3 protein. The sample holds 65,000 to 95,000 distinct CDR3 sequences, approximately 5% seen once. The data are from a study of neurological immune-mediated disorders. Findings and caveats of the study: TCR-beta repertoires seemed private in all groups, with no expanded CDR3 amino acid sequences shared.

The CDR3 sequence is 14 residues long. V was clipped by 6 bases and J by 4 bases, with 16 bases between them. In germline, CDR1 is DFQATT, CDR2 SNEGSKA (reference sequence). The V call is TRBV20-1, the J call TRBJ2-1, with D perhaps TRBD2 (5 bases). The sequence came from a woman aged 25 to 39 with multiple sclerosis. The sample was PBMCs. CDR3 sequence (DNA): TGCAGTGCCCGTCTAGCAGTCAGTTACAATGAGCAGTTCTTC. Protein: CSARLAVSYNEQFF.